The 4 T cell receptor beta chains listed next were all sequenced from one sample in a study of regulatory T cells in long-lasting Graves disease. The time point denotes: persistent/refractory GD, antithyroid drugs over 5 years with positive TRAb. Scientists built the TCR library using RNA that was extracted from PBMCs. CDR3-region Arm-PCR and iRepertoire HTBI primers produced the TCR beta libraries. TCRdb reanalysed the multiplex PCR reads using MiXCR and keeps one entry per CDR3 protein. Of roughly 470,000 distinct CDR3 sequences in the sample, roughly 20% are singletons; the top ten hold about 7.8%. The sample in question was peripheral blood mononuclear cells (PBMCs), obtained when the disease was refractory, from a patient treated with antithyroid drugs. Source of these receptors: a female donor with Graves disease.

This clonotype was counted between two and nine times. The V gene is TRBV30, the J gene TRBJ2-7; D may be TRBD1 (6 bases). There are 13 residues in the CDR3. Trimming removed 2 bases from V and 0 bases from J, with 8 bases in between. Germline lookup yields CDR1 GTSNPN and CDR2 SVGIG (reference sequence). This CDR3 is CAWSLDSSYEQYF. DNA for the CDR3: TGTGCCTGGAGTCTGGACAGCTCCTACGAGCAGTACTTC.

The rearrangement links TRBV4-3 to TRBJ1-1; D ambiguous. The CDR3 is 13 amino acids. The germline V and J ends were trimmed by 3 bases and 2 bases, with 7 bases remaining between them. Germline CDR1 reads LGHNA; CDR2 reads YSLEER. CDR3 sequence (DNA): TGCGCCAGCAGCCACCCCACAAACACTGAAGCTTTCTTT. Amino acid sequence: CASSHPTNTEAFF.

This clonotype was seen only a few times. The rearrangement uses TRBV7-9 and TRBJ2-2; D gene ambiguous. The CDR3 spans 11 residues. CDR1 and CDR2 (germline): SEHNR, FQNEAQ (reference sequence). V was cut by 9 bases and J by 5 bases, with 7 bases left in between. The CDR3: CASTQTGELFF. Here the CDR3 DNA reads TGTGCCAGTACACAGACCGGGGAGCTGTTTTTT.

In its sample, this clonotype was seen a few times. The gene calls are TRBV19 and TRBJ2-7; 7 nucleotides match TRBD1. In germline, CDR1 is LNHDA, CDR2 SQIVND (reference sequence). V lost 5 bases, J lost 1 base, and 8 bases stayed unmatched. This CDR3 comprises 15 residues. The CDR3 bases are TGTGCCAGTAGTCCCGGGGTGGGACAGTCCTACGAGCAGTACTTC. Protein sequence: CASSPGVGQSYEQYF. Complete variable domain (other parts from reference TRBV19 and TRBJ2-7): DGGITQSPKYLFRKEGQNVTLSCEQNLNHDAMYWYRQDPGQGLRLIYYSQIVNDFQKGDIAEGYSVSREKKESFPLTVTSAQKNPTAFYLCASSPGVGQSYEQYFGPGTRLTVT.